This TCR beta chain was sequenced in a study of graft-versus-host responses after intestinal transplantation. This CDR3 contains 14 residues. V dropped 1 base and J dropped 2; count of bases not matched to a gene: 0. To note about this clone: Antigen: not known.

The protocol was immunoSEQ multiplex PCR, while the TCRdb copy is restricted to in-frame clones and leaves out a portion. The sample records tens of thousands of clones, 75% to 90% being singletons. The receptor's source is a human donor who received an intestinal transplant. The material was unstimulated CD8+ T cells sorted from spleen or lymph node cells, obtained before intestinal transplant. The chain recombines TRBV5-3 with TRBJ2-7; 10 nucleotides match TRBD2. TRBV5-3 is sorted into the ORF group, with uncertain function. The CDR3 DNA sequence: TGTGCCAGAAGCTTGCTAGCGGGAGCCTACGAGCAGTACTTC. It translates to CARSLLAGAYEQYF.